These 19 T cell receptor beta chains originate from one sample sequenced in a study of blood T cell repertoires in COVID-19 (dated by TCRdb to 2018 to 2020). The library was built by means of the immunoSEQ multiplex PCR assay. Sourced from immuneACCESS, this table was stored by TCRdb with only in-frame sequences that have V and J called. A share of the clones is absent; for the studies checked, an unresolved V gene accounts for under half, and the remainder has no known explanation. The sample table shows approximately 97,000 clones, and around 90% are seen once. The ten largest clones represent 4% to 4.5% of the sample. The sequencing sample was made of peripheral blood. The receptors derive from a man aged 18 to 29 with acute or convalescent COVID-19.

This chain uses TRBV5-6 with TRBJ1-5; possibly TRBD1 for D (6 bases). V lost 5 bases and J lost 6, with 12 bases in between. The CDR3 totals 13 residues. CDR1 SGHDT and CDR2 YYEEEE come from the germline V gene. CDR3 in amino acids: CASSTGFSQPQHF. In nucleotides, the CDR3 is TGTGCCAGCAGTACAGGGTTCAGTCAGCCCCAGCATTTT.

J is TRBJ1-1 and V is TRBV5-1, with a weak D call TRBD1 (6 bases). CDR3 size: 18 residues. The germline gives CDR1 SGHRS, CDR2 YFSETQ. Between the trimmed V and J ends, which lost 5 bases and 0 bases, there was a span of 23 bases. The CDR3 sequence is CASRHIQGTVEVNTEAFF. CDR3 nucleotide sequence: TGCGCCAGCAGGCATATACAGGGTACGGTGGAGGTGAACACTGAAGCTTTCTTT.

This chain links TRBV14 with TRBJ2-7; D is uncertain. The V end lost 6 bases, the J end lost 3 bases, and 12 bases lay between the germline ends. CDR1 is SGHDN and CDR2 is FVKESK in the germline V gene. The CDR3 runs 13 residues. The CDR3 coding sequence is TGTGCCAGCAGGGGCAGTGCCATCTACGAGCAGTACTTC. Translated: CASRGSAIYEQYF.

The chain recombines TRBV11-2 with TRBJ2-1; 8 nucleotides agree with TRBD1. CDR1 SGHAT and CDR2 FQNNGV come from the germline V gene. The J segment lost 9 bases and the V segment lost 4 bases, leaving 8 bases of the junction unmatched. The CDR3 extends over 14 amino acids. CDR3 sequence: CASSSQVTGVEQFF. The CDR3 DNA reads TGTGCCAGCAGCTCGCAGGTGACAGGGGTTGAGCAGTTCTTC.

This chain connects TRBV5-1 to TRBJ2-1; TRBD2 is a possible D gene (6 bases). CDR1 and CDR2 from the germline V gene are SGHRS and YFSETQ. Trimming removed 4 bases from V and 3 bases from J, with 14 bases in between. The CDR3 consists of 15 residues. CDR3 sequence: CASSQVASDYNEQFF. The CDR3 DNA reads as TGCGCCAGCAGCCAGGTGGCTAGCGACTACAATGAGCAGTTCTTC.

The chain carries TRBV5-5 and TRBJ2-7; the D gene is possibly TRBD1 (6 bases). Germline loops: CDR1 SGHKS, CDR2 YYEKEE (reference sequence). The CDR3 has 15 residues. Trimming took 3 bases from V and 2 from J, leaving 15 bases between them. CDR3: CASSSGTSAAYEQYF. DNA of the CDR3: TGTGCCAGCAGCTCAGGGACATCCGCTGCCTACGAGCAGTACTTC. The full variable domain, in which reference TRBV5-5 and TRBJ2-7 provide the parts outside the CDR3, is DAGVTQSPTHLIKTRGQQVTLRCSPISGHKSVSWYQQVLGQGPQFIFQYYEKEERGRGNFPDRFSARQFPNYSSELNVNALLLGDSALYLCASSSGTSAAYEQYFGPGTRLTVT.

As for this clone: The sample holds other DNA sequences that translate to the same CDR3. This sequence joins TRBV5-1 and TRBJ2-3; D is perhaps TRBD2 (6 bases). The CDR3 sequence is 13 residues long. Trimming cost V 0 bases and J 4 bases, with 6 bases left between them. The germline gives CDR1 SGHRS, CDR2 YFSETQ. The CDR3 region has the DNA TGCGCCAGCAGCTTGGCGGGGGCAGATACGCAGTATTTT. Translated: CASSLAGADTQYF.

The chain recombines TRBV9 with TRBJ1-2, with TRBD1 matching over 7 bases. The CDR3 is made up of 15 amino acids. CDR1 is SGDLS, CDR2 YYNGEE, per germline. V trimming: 3 bases; J trimming: 4 bases; junction bases outside the gene matches: 9. The CDR3 here is CASSDGQVSFYGYTF. For the CDR3, the DNA is TGTGCCAGCAGCGACGGACAGGTTTCGTTCTATGGCTACACCTTC.

The CDR3 reads CASSLGLAGLAKNIQYF. The CDR3 nucleotides are TGTGCCAGCAGCTTAGGGCTAGCGGGGTTAGCCAAAAACATTCAGTACTTC. The rearrangement links TRBV11-2 to TRBJ2-4, with TRBD2 identical over 9 bases. The V and J ends lost 1 base and 0 bases, in that order; junction bases with no gene match: 4. CDR3 length: 17 amino acids. The germline gives CDR1 SGHAT, CDR2 FQNNGV.

This clone was recorded a few times. The chain uses TRBV19 and TRBJ2-1, with 9 positions matching TRBD2. The CDR3 loop spans 15 amino acids. Germline-derived CDR1 and CDR2 are LNHDA and SQIVND (reference sequence). Losses at the gene ends were 5 bases for V and 7 bases for J; bases not matched to a gene: 9. The CDR3 bases are TGTGCCAGTAGTCAGGGGACTAGCAACCGTAATGAGCAGTTCTTC. Translating it yields CASSQGTSNRNEQFF.

J is TRBJ1-2 and V is TRBV5-1; TRBD1 matches 7 bases. This CDR3 comprises 15 residues. Germline assignment: CDR1 SGHRS and CDR2 YFSETQ. With V trimmed by 2 bases and J by 2 bases, 6 bases remained unmatched. CDR3 sequence reads: CASSFGGQTNYGYTF. The CDR3 DNA sequence: TGCGCCAGCAGCTTCGGGGGACAGACGAACTATGGCTACACCTTC.

This sequence joins TRBV30 and TRBJ2-1; D might be TRBD2 (6 bases). This CDR3 has 16 amino acids. V was cut by 2 bases and J by 0 bases, with 14 bases left in between. From germline, CDR1 is GTSNPN and CDR2 SVGIG (reference sequence). The CDR3 loop is CAWSLGGASSYNEQFF. DNA for the CDR3: TGTGCCTGGAGTTTGGGCGGGGCTAGCTCCTACAATGAGCAGTTCTTC.

This sequence joins TRBV27 and TRBJ1-5; 8 nucleotides agree with TRBD1. With V trimmed by 6 bases and J by 8 bases, 9 bases remained unmatched. Germline lookup yields CDR1 MNHEY and CDR2 SMNVEV (reference sequence). The CDR3 contains 14 residues. The CDR3 loop is CASRTRQGIEPQHF. The CDR3 DNA follows: TGTGCCAGCAGGACGCGACAGGGGATCGAGCCCCAGCATTTT.

The CDR3 nucleotides read TGTGCCAGCAGCGACGGACTAGGAAGGAATGAGCAGTTCTTC. This sequence encodes CASSDGLGRNEQFF. The chain uses TRBV7-2 and TRBJ2-1, with TRBD2 identical over 7 bases. The junction had 8 bases not matched to a gene; V was cut back by 5 bases and J by 7 bases. The CDR3 totals 14 residues. The germline CDR1 and CDR2 sequences are SGHTA and FQGNSA.

The J gene is TRBJ1-1, the V gene TRBV5-6; the D is unclear. The germline V gene encodes CDR1 SGHDT and CDR2 YYEEEE. The V end was cut by 0 bases, the J end by 0 bases, with 6 bases between. CDR3 size: 14 residues. The CDR3 nucleotides are TGTGCCAGCAGCTTGGAGCTCATGAACACTGAAGCTTTCTTT. Amino acids: CASSLELMNTEAFF.

The chain has TRBV7-7 and TRBJ2-3; 8 nucleotides align to TRBD2. Germline V gene sequence: CDR1 SSHAT, CDR2 FNYEAQ (reference sequence). With V trimmed by 1 base and J by 6 bases, 9 bases remained unmatched. The CDR3 consists of 16 residues. The chain's CDR3 is CASSLGSAGGRDTQYF. CDR3 in DNA: TGTGCCAGCAGCTTAGGCTCCGCGGGAGGAAGGGATACGCAGTATTTT. Together with reference TRBV7-7 and TRBJ2-3, the CDR3 gives the full variable domain: GAGVSQSPRYKVTKRGQDVTLRCDPISSHATLYWYQQALGQGPEFLTYFNYEAQPDKSGLPSDRFSAERPEGSISTLTIQRTEQRDSAMYRCASSLGSAGGRDTQYFGPGTRLTVL.

J is TRBJ1-1 and V is TRBV6-5; D not certain. Germline CDR1 and CDR2: MNHEY and SVGAGI. The CDR3 consists of 14 residues. V was shortened by 4 bases and J by 2 bases, with 11 bases between the two germline ends. CDR3 nucleotides: TGTGCCAGCAGTTTTTCAACAGCCAACACTGAAGCTTTCTTT. Translating it yields CASSFSTANTEAFF.

The gene calls are TRBV7-2 and TRBJ1-1; the D is unclear. The CDR3 consists of 15 residues. Trimming left V 1 base short and J 6 bases short, with 15 bases between. Looked up from germline, CDR1 is SGHTA and CDR2 is FQGNSA. The chain's CDR3 is CASSLVFPGLPEAFF. CDR3 nucleotide sequence: TGTGCCAGCAGCTTAGTTTTCCCGGGATTGCCTGAAGCTTTCTTT.

The chain is built from TRBV6-6 and TRBJ2-1; D gene uncertain. The length of the CDR3 is 13 residues. Germline V CDR1 and CDR2: MNHNY, SVGAGI (reference sequence). V lost 5 bases to trimming and J lost 5 bases, with 10 bases between them. The CDR3 region is CASSGRPDNEQFF. The CDR3 bases are TGTGCCAGCAGTGGGCGACCGGACAATGAGCAGTTCTTC.